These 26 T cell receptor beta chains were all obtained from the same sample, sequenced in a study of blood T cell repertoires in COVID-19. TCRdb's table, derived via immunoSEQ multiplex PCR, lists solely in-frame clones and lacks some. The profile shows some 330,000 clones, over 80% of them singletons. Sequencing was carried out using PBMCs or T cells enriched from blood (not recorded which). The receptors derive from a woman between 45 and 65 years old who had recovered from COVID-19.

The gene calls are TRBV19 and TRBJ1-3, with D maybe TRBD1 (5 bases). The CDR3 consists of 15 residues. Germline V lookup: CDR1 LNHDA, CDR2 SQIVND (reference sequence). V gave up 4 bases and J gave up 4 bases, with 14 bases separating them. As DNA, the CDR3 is TGTGCCAGTAGTAATCAGGGATTGAAAGGAAACACCATATATTTT. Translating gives CASSNQGLKGNTIYF.

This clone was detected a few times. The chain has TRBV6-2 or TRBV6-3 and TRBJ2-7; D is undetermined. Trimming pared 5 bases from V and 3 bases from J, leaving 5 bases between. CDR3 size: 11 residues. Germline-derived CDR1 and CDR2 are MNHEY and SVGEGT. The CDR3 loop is CASSVGYEQYF. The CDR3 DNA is TGTGCCAGCAGTGTCGGCTACGAGCAGTACTTC.

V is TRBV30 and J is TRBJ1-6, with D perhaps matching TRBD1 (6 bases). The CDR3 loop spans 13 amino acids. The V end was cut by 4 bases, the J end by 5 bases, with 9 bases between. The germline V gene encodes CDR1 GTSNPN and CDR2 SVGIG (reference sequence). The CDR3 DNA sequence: TGTGCCTGGACTCGGACAGATAATTCACCCCTCCACTTT. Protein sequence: CAWTRTDNSPLHF.

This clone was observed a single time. The DNA for the CDR3 is TGTGCCAGCAGCCCGGGACAGGGGATGGGGGGCTACACCTTC. Protein: CASSPGQGMGGYTF. J is TRBJ1-2 and V is TRBV3-1 (or the pseudogene TRBV3-2); 10 bases align to TRBD1. This CDR3 is 14 amino acids long. Germline lookup yields CDR1 LGHDT and CDR2 YNNKEL (reference sequence). J gave up 8 bases and V 4 bases, and 7 bases lay outside the gene matches.

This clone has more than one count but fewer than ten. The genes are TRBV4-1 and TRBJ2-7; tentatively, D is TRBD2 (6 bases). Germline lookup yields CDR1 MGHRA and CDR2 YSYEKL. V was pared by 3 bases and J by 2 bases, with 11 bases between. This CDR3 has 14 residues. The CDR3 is CASSQRDGTYEQYF. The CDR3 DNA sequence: TGCGCCAGCAGCCAGCGGGACGGCACCTACGAGCAGTACTTC.

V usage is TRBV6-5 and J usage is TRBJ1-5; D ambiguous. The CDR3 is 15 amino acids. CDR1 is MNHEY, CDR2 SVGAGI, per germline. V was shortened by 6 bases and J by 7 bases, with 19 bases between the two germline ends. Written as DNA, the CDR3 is TGTGCCAGCAGCCGCCTCAGTAGGGAGGGCCAGCCCCAGCATTTT. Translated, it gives CASSRLSREGQPQHF.

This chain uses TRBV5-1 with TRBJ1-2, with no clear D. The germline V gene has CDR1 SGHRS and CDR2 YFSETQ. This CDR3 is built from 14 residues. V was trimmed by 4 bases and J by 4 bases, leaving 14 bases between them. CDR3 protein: CASSGETGLYGYTF. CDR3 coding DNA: TGCGCCAGCAGCGGGGAGACCGGGCTCTATGGCTACACCTTC.

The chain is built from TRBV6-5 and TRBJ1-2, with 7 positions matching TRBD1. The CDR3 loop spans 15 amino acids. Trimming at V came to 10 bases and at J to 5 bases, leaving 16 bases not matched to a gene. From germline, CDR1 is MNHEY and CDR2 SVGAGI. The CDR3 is CATQGGSPYTYGYTF. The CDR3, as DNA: TGTGCCACCCAGGGGGGCTCCCCTTACACGTATGGCTACACCTTC.

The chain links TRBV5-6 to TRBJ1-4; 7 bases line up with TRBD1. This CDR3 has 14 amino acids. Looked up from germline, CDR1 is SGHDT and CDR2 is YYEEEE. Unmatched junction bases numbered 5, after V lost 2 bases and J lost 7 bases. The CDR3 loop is CASSFGQVGEKLFF. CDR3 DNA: TGTGCCAGCAGCTTCGGACAGGTTGGTGAAAAACTGTTTTTT.

The CDR3 sequence: CASSQDLAPTDTQYF. The CDR3 DNA reads as TGCGCCAGCAGCCAAGATCTTGCGCCCACAGATACGCAGTATTTT. The genes are TRBV4-1 and TRBJ2-3; D remains unclear. The CDR3 is 15 residues long. Germline V gene lookup returns CDR1 MGHRA and CDR2 YSYEKL. Trimming took off 0 bases at V and 2 bases at J, with 9 bases between the two ends.

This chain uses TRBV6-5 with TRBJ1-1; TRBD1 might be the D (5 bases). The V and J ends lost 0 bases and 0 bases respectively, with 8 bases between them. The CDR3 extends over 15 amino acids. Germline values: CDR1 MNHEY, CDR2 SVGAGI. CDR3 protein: CASSYSRQMNTEAFF. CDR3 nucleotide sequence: TGTGCCAGCAGTTACTCGAGACAGATGAACACTGAAGCTTTCTTT.

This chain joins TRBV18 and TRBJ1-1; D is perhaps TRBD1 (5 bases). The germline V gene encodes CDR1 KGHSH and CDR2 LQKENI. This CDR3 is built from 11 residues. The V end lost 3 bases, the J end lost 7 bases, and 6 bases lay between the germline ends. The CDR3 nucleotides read TGTGCCAGCTCACCCACAGGTGAAGCTTTCTTT. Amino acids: CASSPTGEAFF.

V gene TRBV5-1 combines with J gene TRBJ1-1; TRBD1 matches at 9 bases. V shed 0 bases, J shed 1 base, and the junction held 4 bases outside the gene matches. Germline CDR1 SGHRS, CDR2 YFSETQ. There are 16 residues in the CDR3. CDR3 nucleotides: TGCGCCAGCAGCTTGGAGGGACAGGGACCGAACACTGAAGCTTTCTTT. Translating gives CASSLEGQGPNTEAFF.

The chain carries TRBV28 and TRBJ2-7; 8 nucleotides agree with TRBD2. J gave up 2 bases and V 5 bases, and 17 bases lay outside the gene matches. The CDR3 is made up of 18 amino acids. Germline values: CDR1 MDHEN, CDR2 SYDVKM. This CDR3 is CASSPSGGFGSGTYEQYF. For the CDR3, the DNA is TGTGCCAGCAGTCCCAGCGGGGGCTTTGGGTCGGGGACCTACGAGCAGTACTTC.

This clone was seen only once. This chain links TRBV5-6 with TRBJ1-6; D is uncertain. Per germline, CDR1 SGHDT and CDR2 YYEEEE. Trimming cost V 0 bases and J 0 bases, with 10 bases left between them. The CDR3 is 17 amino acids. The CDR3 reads CASSLGPGSSYNSPLHF. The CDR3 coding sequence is TGTGCCAGCAGCTTGGGTCCGGGGAGCTCCTATAATTCACCCCTCCACTTT.

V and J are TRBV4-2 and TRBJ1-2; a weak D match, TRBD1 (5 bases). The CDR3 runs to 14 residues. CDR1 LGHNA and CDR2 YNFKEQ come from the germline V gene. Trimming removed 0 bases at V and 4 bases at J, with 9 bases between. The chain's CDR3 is CASSQDPGPYGYTF. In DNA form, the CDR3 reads TGTGCCAGCAGCCAAGATCCAGGGCCCTATGGCTACACCTTC.

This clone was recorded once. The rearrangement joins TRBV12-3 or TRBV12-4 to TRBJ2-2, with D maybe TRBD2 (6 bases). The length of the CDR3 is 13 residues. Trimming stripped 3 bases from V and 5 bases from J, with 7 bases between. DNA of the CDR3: TGTGCCAGCAGTTTGGGGGGAACCGGGGAGCTGTTTTTT. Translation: CASSLGGTGELFF.

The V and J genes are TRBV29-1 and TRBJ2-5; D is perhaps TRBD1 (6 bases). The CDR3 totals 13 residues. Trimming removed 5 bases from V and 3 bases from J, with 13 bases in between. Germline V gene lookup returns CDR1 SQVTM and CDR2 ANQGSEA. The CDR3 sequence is CSVPGALEETQYF. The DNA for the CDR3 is TGCAGCGTTCCAGGGGCCCTAGAAGAGACCCAGTACTTC.

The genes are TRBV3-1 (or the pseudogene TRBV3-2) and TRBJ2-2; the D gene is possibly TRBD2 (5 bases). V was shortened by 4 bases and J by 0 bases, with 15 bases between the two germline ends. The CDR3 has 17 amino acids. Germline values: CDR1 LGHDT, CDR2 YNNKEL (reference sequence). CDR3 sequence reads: CASSLSRGSTNTGELFF. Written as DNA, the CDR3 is TGTGCCAGCAGCCTCTCCCGGGGTAGCACGAACACCGGGGAGCTGTTTTTT.

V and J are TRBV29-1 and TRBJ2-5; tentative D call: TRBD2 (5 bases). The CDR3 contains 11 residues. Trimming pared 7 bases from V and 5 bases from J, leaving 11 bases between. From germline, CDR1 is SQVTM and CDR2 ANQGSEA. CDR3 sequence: CSARGRETQYF. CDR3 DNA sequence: TGCAGCGCTCGAGGGCGGGAGACCCAGTACTTC.

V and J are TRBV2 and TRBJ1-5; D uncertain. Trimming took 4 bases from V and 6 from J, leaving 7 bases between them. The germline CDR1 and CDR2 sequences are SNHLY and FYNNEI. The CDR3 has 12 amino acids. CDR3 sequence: CASSVSFQPQHF. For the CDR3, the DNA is TGTGCCAGCAGTGTTAGTTTTCAGCCCCAGCATTTT.

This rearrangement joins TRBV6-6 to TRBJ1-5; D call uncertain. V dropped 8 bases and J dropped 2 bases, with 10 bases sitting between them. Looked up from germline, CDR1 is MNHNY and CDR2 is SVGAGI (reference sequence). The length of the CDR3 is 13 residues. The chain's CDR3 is CASGAIGNQPQHF. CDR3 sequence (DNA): TGTGCCAGCGGAGCGATAGGCAATCAGCCCCAGCATTTT.

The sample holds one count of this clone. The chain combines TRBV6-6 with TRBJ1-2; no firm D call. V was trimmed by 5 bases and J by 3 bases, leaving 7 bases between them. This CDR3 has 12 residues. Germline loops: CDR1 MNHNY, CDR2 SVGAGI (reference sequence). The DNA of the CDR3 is TGTGCCAGCAGTGTGCAGGACTATGGCTACACCTTC. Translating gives CASSVQDYGYTF.

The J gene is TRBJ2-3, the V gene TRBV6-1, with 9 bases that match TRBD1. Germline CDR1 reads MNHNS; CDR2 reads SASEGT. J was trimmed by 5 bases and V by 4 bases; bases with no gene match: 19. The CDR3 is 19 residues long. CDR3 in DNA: TGTGCCAGCAGTGTTCGGACAGGGGAGGGGGACGGGTCGAGAGATACGCAGTATTTT. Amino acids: CASSVRTGEGDGSRDTQYF.

The CDR3 coding sequence is TGTGCCACCAGCAGGGACAGGGTCCAGCCCCAGCATTTT. Its protein is CATSRDRVQPQHF. The rearrangement uses TRBV15 and TRBJ1-5; TRBD1 matches 8 bases. The germline CDR1 and CDR2 sequences are LNHNV and YYDKDF (reference sequence). The CDR3 has 13 amino acids. V was pared by 3 bases and J by 7 bases, with 2 bases of the junction left unmatched.

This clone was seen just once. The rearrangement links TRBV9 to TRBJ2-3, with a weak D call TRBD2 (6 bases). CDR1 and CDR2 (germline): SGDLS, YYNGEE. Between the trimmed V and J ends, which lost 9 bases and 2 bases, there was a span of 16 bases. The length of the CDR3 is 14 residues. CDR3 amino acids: CATSGAGHTDTQYF. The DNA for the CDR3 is TGTGCCACCTCTGGGGCGGGGCACACAGATACGCAGTATTTT.